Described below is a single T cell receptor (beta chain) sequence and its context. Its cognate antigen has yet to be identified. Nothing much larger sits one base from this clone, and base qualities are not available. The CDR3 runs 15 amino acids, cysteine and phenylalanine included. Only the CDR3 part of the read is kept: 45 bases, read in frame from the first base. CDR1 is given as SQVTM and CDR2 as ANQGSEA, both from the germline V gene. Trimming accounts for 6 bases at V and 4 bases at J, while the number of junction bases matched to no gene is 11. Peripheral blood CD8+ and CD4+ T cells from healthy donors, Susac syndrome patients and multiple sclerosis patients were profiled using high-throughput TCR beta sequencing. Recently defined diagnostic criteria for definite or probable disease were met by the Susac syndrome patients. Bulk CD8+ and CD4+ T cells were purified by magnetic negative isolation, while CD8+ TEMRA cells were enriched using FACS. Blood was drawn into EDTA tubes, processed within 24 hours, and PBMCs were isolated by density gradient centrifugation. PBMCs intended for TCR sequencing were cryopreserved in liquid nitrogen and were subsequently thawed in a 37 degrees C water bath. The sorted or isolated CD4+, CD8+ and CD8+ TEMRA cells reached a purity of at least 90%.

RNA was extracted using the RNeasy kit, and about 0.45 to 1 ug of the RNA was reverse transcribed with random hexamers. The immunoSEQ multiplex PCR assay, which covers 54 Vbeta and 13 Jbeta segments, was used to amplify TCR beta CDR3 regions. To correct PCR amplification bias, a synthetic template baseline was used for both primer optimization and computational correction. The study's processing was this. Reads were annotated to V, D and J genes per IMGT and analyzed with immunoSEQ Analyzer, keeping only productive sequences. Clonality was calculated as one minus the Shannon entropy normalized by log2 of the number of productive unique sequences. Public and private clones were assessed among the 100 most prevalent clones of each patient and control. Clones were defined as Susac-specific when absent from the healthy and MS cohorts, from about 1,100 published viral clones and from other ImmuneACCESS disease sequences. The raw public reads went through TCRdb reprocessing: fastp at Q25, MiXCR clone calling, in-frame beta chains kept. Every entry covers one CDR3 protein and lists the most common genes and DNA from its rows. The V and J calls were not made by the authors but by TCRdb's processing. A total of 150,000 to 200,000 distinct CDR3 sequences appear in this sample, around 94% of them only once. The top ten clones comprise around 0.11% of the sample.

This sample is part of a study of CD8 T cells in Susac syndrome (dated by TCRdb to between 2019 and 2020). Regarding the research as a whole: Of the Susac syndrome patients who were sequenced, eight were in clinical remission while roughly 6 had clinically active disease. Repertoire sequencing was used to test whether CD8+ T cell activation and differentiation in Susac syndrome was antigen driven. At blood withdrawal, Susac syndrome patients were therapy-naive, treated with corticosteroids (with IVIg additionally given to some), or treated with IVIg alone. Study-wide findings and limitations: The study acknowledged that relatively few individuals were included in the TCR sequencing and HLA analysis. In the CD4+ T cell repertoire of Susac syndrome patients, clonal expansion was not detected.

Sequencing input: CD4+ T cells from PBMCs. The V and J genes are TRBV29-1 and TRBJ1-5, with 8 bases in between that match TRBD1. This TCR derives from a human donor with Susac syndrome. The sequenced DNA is TGCAGCGTCGCGGTACAGGGGGGTCGGAATCAGCCCCAGCATTTT. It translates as CSVAVQGGRNQPQHF.